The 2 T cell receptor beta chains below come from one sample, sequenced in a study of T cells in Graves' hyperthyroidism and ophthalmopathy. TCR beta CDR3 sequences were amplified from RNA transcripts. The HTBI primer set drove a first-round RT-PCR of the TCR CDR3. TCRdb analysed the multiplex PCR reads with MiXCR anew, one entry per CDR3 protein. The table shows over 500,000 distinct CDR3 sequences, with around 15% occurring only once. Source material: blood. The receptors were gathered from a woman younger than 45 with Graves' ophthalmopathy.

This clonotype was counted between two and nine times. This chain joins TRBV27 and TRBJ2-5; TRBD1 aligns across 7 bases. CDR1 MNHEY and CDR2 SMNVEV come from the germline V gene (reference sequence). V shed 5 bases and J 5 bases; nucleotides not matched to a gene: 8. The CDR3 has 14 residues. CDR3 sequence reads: CASSLKGAWETQYF. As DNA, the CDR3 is TGTGCCAGCAGTCTAAAGGGGGCTTGGGAGACCCAGTACTTC.

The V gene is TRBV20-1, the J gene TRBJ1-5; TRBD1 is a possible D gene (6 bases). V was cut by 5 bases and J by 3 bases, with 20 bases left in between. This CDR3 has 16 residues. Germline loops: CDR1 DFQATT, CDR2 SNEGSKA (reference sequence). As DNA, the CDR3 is TGCAGTGCTGACCGACGGGGGGCCGTTTACAATCAGCCCCAGCATTTT. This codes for CSADRRGAVYNQPQHF.